This paragraph covers one T cell receptor beta chain sequence. The specificity of this receptor is unknown. No base quality values were provided; no much bigger clone lies one nucleotide off. The sample's time point label is to be understood as: blood from clinic visit 5 months post-surgery; TSC patient then seizure free. Surgery cases with the highest brain T cell transcript signatures were selected for TCR beta chain sequencing of brain tissue and, where available, blood. Before surgery, the patients had been given at least one anti-epileptic drug. The TCR-sequenced patients were children whose drug-resistant epilepsy was caused by tuberous sclerosis complex, focal cortical dysplasia, Rasmussen encephalitis or hemimegalencephaly. Bulk genomic DNA was isolated from unsorted brain tissue and whole blood using the Monarch genomic DNA purification kit. CDR1 and CDR2 are read off the germline V gene as ENHRY and SYGVKD. From the cysteine up to the phenylalanine, the CDR3 has a length of 14 residues. Here the CDR3 DNA is all that survives: 42 bases in frame from base 1. Germline trimming amounts to 4 bases on V and 2 bases on J, with 2 as the count of junction bases outside the gene matches.

This entry is derived from a study of brain T cells in children with intractable seizures (dated by TCRdb to the early 2020s). Regarding the research as a whole: A NanoString immunology panel was first used to screen resected brain tissue from about 53 pediatric epilepsy surgery cases for immune gene transcripts. Among the roughly twelve selected surgery cases, eight also had pre-surgery blood sequenced, leaving four with brain tissue only. What the work shows at the level of the full study, not this receptor alone: Viral specificity was inferred only from CDR3 sequence similarity, and patients' HCMV serostatus was unknown. Because pre- and post-surgery blood were sequenced to different depths, clones absent from the pre-surgery sample may reflect undersampling.

The immunoSEQ assay was used to generate TCR beta chain sequences from genomic DNA. The authors processed their data as follows. CDR3 sequences that did not begin with the conserved framework cysteine at position 104 were removed by hand. Clonality was calculated as one minus the normalized Shannon's Diversity Index, with values ranging from 0 (maximal diversity) to 1 (oligoclonal). Chi-squared comparison-of-proportions tests were used to check whether the frequency of the same CDR3 differed between samples, for example brain versus blood. Public clonotypes were found through immuneACCESS searches, while the VDJdb browser was used to judge similarity to known antiviral clonotypes. TCRdb took this table from immuneACCESS and kept in-frame rearrangements with V and J called. Such tables lack part of the clones; where checked against another copy, unresolved V genes explain under half of the gap, and the rest is unexplained. The D gene and trimming were derived from the DNA, and the V and J assignments and clone size from that table. This sample has 300,000 to 400,000 clones in its table, and about 93% of those were observed once. Jointly, the top ten make up about 5.8% of the sample.

This sample comprised peripheral blood, obtained less than 6 months after surgery. This TCR was sampled from a boy in the first two years of life with tuberous sclerosis and intractable seizures. Recombination joined TRBV10-3 with TRBJ1-1; TRBD1 matches 9 bases in the middle. The DNA sequence reads TGTGCCATCAGTGGGGACAGGGACAACACTGAAGCTTTCTTT. It codes for CAISGDRDNTEAFF.